Below are 29 T cell receptor beta chains sequenced from a single sample in a study of control samples from healthy donors and cancer patients. Repertoires were generated with immunoSEQ multiplex PCR, while TCRdb's copy carries only in-frame clones and drops some. This sample lists roughly 190,000 clones; its ten largest clones have approximately 2.2%. The specimen sequenced was blood. These receptors all come from a woman younger than 45 in good health.

The V and J genes are TRBV6-4 and TRBJ1-1, with a tentative D call TRBD1 (5 bases). CDR3 length equals 17 residues. Germline CDR1 reads MRHNA; CDR2 reads SNTAGT. The ends were cut back, 2 bases at V and 7 bases at J, with 23 bases in the middle. CDR3 coding DNA: TGTGCCAGCAGTGACGGGTGGGACGTAAGAGAACGGTATGAAGCTTTCTTT. Amino acids: CASSDGWDVRERYEAFF.

This rearrangement joins TRBV12-3 or TRBV12-4 to TRBJ2-1, with 8 bases fitting TRBD2. This CDR3 comprises 12 residues. Trimming cost V 6 bases and J 8 bases; bases outside gene matches: 3. The CDR3 coding sequence is TGTGCCAGCAGCCTTAGCGGGGATGAGCAGTTCTTC. Protein product: CASSLSGDEQFF.

The rearrangement joins TRBV5-6 to TRBJ1-2; D is undetermined. V was trimmed by 1 base and J by 8 bases, leaving 15 bases between them. The CDR3 runs 14 residues. Germline V gene data show CDR1 as SGHDT and CDR2 as YYEEEE. This CDR3 reads CASSLTRKVVGYTF. The DNA of the CDR3 is TGTGCCAGCAGCTTGACCAGGAAAGTGGTGGGCTACACCTTC.

The V call is TRBV3-1 (or the pseudogene TRBV3-2), the J call TRBJ2-2, with D uncertain. Germline-derived CDR1 and CDR2 are LGHDT and YNNKEL (reference sequence). The CDR3 has 14 residues. V lost 2 bases and J 2 bases, leaving 6 bases between the germline ends. CDR3 loop: CASSQRSNTGELFF. DNA for the CDR3: TGTGCCAGCAGCCAAAGGTCTAACACCGGGGAGCTGTTTTTT.

CDR3 nucleotide sequence: TGCGCCAGCAGCTTAACAGGGGGGACTAACTATGGCTACACCTTC. It is translated as CASSLTGGTNYGYTF. V usage is TRBV5-1 and J usage is TRBJ1-2, with TRBD1 matching 8 bases. J lost 0 bases, V lost 2 bases, and 3 bases had no gene match. CDR1 and CDR2 (germline): SGHRS, YFSETQ. CDR3 size: 15 residues.

The CDR3 DNA reads TGTGCCAGCAGTGCAGGTGGGGACTTACGAGCTTTCTTT. The encoded protein is CASSAGGDLRAFF. This chain links TRBV2 with TRBJ1-1, with a tentative D call TRBD1 (5 bases). Trimming cost V 4 bases and J 10 bases, with 16 bases left between them. CDR3 length equals 13 residues. Germline V CDR1 and CDR2: SNHLY, FYNNEI.

This chain connects TRBV28 to TRBJ1-1; D remains ambiguous. Deletions cut 5 bases from V and 2 bases from J, with 6 bases between. This CDR3 has 12 residues. Germline lookup yields CDR1 MDHEN and CDR2 SYDVKM. The CDR3 DNA is TGTGCCAGCAGTGTACCTAACACTGAAGCTTTCTTT. It codes for CASSVPNTEAFF.

The genes are TRBV15 and TRBJ1-1; 7 nucleotides agree with TRBD1. V was clipped by 5 bases and J by 4 bases; unmatched bases: 7. Germline CDR1 LNHNV, CDR2 YYDKDF (reference sequence). The CDR3 has 14 residues. The CDR3: CATSPGQSLTEAFF. CDR3 in DNA: TGTGCCACCAGCCCGGGACAGAGCCTCACTGAAGCTTTCTTT.

V and J are TRBV28 and TRBJ1-2; D not certain. The CDR3 sequence is 11 residues long. V lost 10 bases to trimming and J lost 3 bases, with 9 bases between them. Per the germline V gene, CDR1 is MDHEN and CDR2 is SYDVKM. CDR3 sequence: CATRAYYGYTF. The CDR3 DNA reads TGTGCCACCAGAGCTTACTATGGCTACACCTTC.

The J gene is TRBJ2-1, the V gene TRBV10-2; TRBD2 might be the D (6 bases). From germline, CDR1 is WSHSY and CDR2 SAAADI. CDR3 length: 14 residues. V shed 7 bases and J shed 6 bases, with 16 bases lying between them. CDR3 region: CASNGAGFANEQFF. The CDR3 DNA reads as TGCGCCAGCAATGGGGCGGGGTTCGCCAATGAGCAGTTCTTC.

The rearrangement links TRBV28 to TRBJ1-2; D remains ambiguous. The CDR3 sequence is 12 residues long. Germline CDR1 MDHEN, CDR2 SYDVKM. With 1 base removed from V and 8 bases from J, the gap between germline ends came to 8 bases. The chain's CDR3 is CASSLLTRGYTF. The CDR3 DNA reads as TGTGCCAGCAGTTTATTGACCCGAGGCTACACCTTC.

The chain links TRBV7-6 to TRBJ1-2, with D hard to call. Germline CDR1 SGHVS, CDR2 FNYEAQ. V was shortened by 5 bases and J by 0 bases, with 16 bases between the two germline ends. The CDR3 totals 16 residues. The CDR3 here is CASSPPLVDPNYGYTF. The CDR3 nucleotides are TGTGCCAGCAGCCCTCCCTTGGTGGATCCTAACTATGGCTACACCTTC.

The chain is built from TRBV4-1 and TRBJ1-2; D is uncertain. The V end was cut by 4 bases, the J end by 3 bases, with 21 bases between. The CDR3 covers 17 residues. The germline CDR1 and CDR2 sequences are MGHRA and YSYEKL. Written as DNA, the CDR3 is TGCGCCAGCAGCCCTTACACCGGACTGCCAAGGGACTATGGCTACACCTTC. Residues: CASSPYTGLPRDYGYTF.

V and J are TRBV11-2 and TRBJ2-4, with D possibly being TRBD1 (7 bases). This CDR3 is built from 18 residues. V was pared by 5 bases and J by 3 bases, with 23 bases between. Per the germline V gene, CDR1 is SGHAT and CDR2 is FQNNGV. CDR3 loop: CASSATGRQWVGKNIQYF. The CDR3, as DNA: TGTGCCAGCAGCGCGACAGGGAGGCAATGGGTAGGCAAAAACATTCAGTACTTC.

The chain carries TRBV5-1 and TRBJ2-1; 7 positions match TRBD1. The V and J ends lost 2 bases and 4 bases, in that order; junction bases with no gene match: 12. The germline CDR1 and CDR2 sequences are SGHRS and YFSETQ. The CDR3 has 17 amino acids. The CDR3 bases are TGCGCCAGCAGCTTAGACACATGGACAGGAAAATACAATGAGCAGTTCTTC. Its protein product is CASSLDTWTGKYNEQFF.

V and J are TRBV19 and TRBJ2-3; D is possibly TRBD2 (6 bases). This CDR3 is built from 15 residues. Trimming took 7 bases from V and 4 from J, leaving 18 bases between them. The germline V gene encodes CDR1 LNHDA and CDR2 SQIVND (reference sequence). The CDR3 protein is CASKGAAGRPDTQYF. CDR3 sequence (DNA): TGTGCCAGTAAGGGAGCGGCAGGGAGGCCAGATACGCAGTATTTT.

V is TRBV5-8 and J is TRBJ1-1; D unresolved. V lost 8 bases to trimming and J lost 9 bases, with 11 bases between them. There are 10 residues in the CDR3. CDR1 is SGHTS and CDR2 is YDEGEE in the germline V gene. The CDR3 loop reads CASGDFQAFF. CDR3 coding DNA: TGTGCCAGTGGGGATTTTCAAGCTTTCTTT. The variable domain in full, completed from reference TRBV5-8 and TRBJ1-1, reads EAGVTQSPTHLIKTRGQQATLRCSPISGHTSVYWYQQALGLGLQFLLWYDEGEERNRGNFPPRFSGRQFPNYSSELNVNALELEDSALYLCASGDFQAFFGQGTRLTVV.

The chain links TRBV24-1 to TRBJ1-5; D not resolved. Germline V gene data show CDR1 as KGHDR and CDR2 as SFDVKD. The ends were cut back, 4 bases at V and 0 bases at J, with 6 bases in the middle. CDR3 size: 14 residues. The CDR3 reads CATSEEYSNQPQHF. CDR3 bases: TGTGCCACCAGTGAAGAGTATAGCAATCAGCCCCAGCATTTT.

V is TRBV27 and J is TRBJ1-2; tentative D call: TRBD1 (5 bases). V was cut by 2 bases and J by 5 bases, with 12 bases left in between. The CDR3 has 14 residues. Germline CDR1 and CDR2: MNHEY and SMNVEV (reference sequence). CDR3 in amino acids: CASSLGTGKYGYTF. The CDR3 DNA sequence: TGTGCCAGCAGTTTAGGGACCGGGAAGTATGGCTACACCTTC.

The J gene is TRBJ1-4, the V gene TRBV28; perhaps TRBD1 as D (6 bases). Trimming cost V 2 bases and J 10 bases, with 14 bases left between them. The CDR3 contains 14 residues. Germline CDR1 reads MDHEN; CDR2 reads SYDVKM. In nucleotides, the CDR3 is TGTGCCAGCAGTTTAGTGACAGGATGGGGAAAACTGTTTTTT. It specifies CASSLVTGWGKLFF.

The gene calls are TRBV6-2 or TRBV6-3 and TRBJ2-3, with a weak D call TRBD2 (7 bases). The CDR3 loop spans 16 amino acids. Germline CDR1 MNHEY, CDR2 SVGEGT. The V end lost 2 bases, the J end lost 1 base, and 13 bases lay between the germline ends. The CDR3 sequence is CASSYRARGRTDTQYF. In nucleotides, the CDR3 is TGTGCCAGCAGTTACAGGGCGCGGGGGCGCACAGATACGCAGTATTTT.

V is TRBV19 and J is TRBJ1-2; 8 bases match TRBD1. The V gene end was trimmed by 10 bases and the J gene end by 4 bases; junction bases not matched to a gene: 11. This CDR3 comprises 14 residues. From germline, CDR1 is LNHDA and CDR2 SQIVND (reference sequence). CDR3 nucleotides: TGTGCCACAAAGCCGACAGGGGCGATCTATGGCTACACCTTC. It encodes CATKPTGAIYGYTF.

The chain joins TRBV6-5 to TRBJ1-1; D possibly corresponds to TRBD1 (5 bases). The CDR3 has 14 amino acids. The germline gives CDR1 MNHEY, CDR2 SVGAGI. Trimming removed 0 bases at V and 8 bases at J, with 13 bases between. CDR3 in amino acids: CASSYSNSGTEAFF. DNA of the CDR3: TGTGCCAGCAGTTACTCGAATTCTGGGACCGAAGCTTTCTTT.

This chain connects TRBV9 to TRBJ1-4, with a weak D call TRBD1 (6 bases). V was pared by 4 bases and J by 4 bases, with 14 bases between. CDR3 length: 15 residues. CDR1 and CDR2 (germline): SGDLS, YYNGEE. The CDR3 DNA follows: TGTGCCAGCAGCCTCCAGACAGGCCTTAATGAAAAACTGTTTTTT. Translating it yields CASSLQTGLNEKLFF.

V and J are TRBV30 and TRBJ1-2, with 8 positions matching TRBD1. This CDR3 has 13 residues. Per the germline V gene, CDR1 is GTSNPN and CDR2 is SVGIG (reference sequence). Trimming took 5 bases from V and 4 from J; bases not matched to a gene: 6. DNA of the CDR3: TGTGCCTGGGCCCGACAGGGGATCTATGGCTACACCTTC. Translating gives CAWARQGIYGYTF.

This chain links TRBV5-5 with TRBJ1-5; D is ambiguous. The V and J ends lost 3 bases and 0 bases respectively, with 10 bases between them. The CDR3 spans 15 residues. From germline, CDR1 is SGHKS and CDR2 YYEKEE (reference sequence). The CDR3 here is CASSYVGISNQPQHF. In DNA, the CDR3 is TGTGCCAGCAGCTACGTGGGGATTAGCAATCAGCCCCAGCATTTT.

The rearrangement links TRBV27 to TRBJ1-5, with 8 bases aligning to TRBD1. The length of the CDR3 is 15 residues. V shed 6 bases and J 1 base; nucleotides not matched to a gene: 5. Germline V gene sequence: CDR1 MNHEY, CDR2 SMNVEV (reference sequence). DNA for the CDR3: TGTGCCAGCAGATGGACAGGGCAAAGCAATCAGCCCCAGCATTTT. Its translation is CASRWTGQSNQPQHF.

The DNA for the CDR3 is TGTGCCAGCAAGTATGGGGATGAGTACGAGCAGTACTTC. Protein sequence: CASKYGDEYEQYF. V usage is TRBV6-5 and J usage is TRBJ2-7; no clear D. V dropped 7 bases and J dropped 4 bases, with 14 bases sitting between them. Germline V lookup: CDR1 MNHEY, CDR2 SVGAGI. The CDR3 is 13 amino acids.

The genes are TRBV4-3 and TRBJ2-7, with D tentatively TRBD2 (5 bases). The V end lost 4 bases, the J end lost 3 bases, and 10 bases lay between the germline ends. The CDR3 has 13 residues. Germline CDR1 LGHNA, CDR2 YSLEER. The CDR3 spells CASSPDLLYEQYF. The CDR3 region has the DNA TGCGCCAGCAGCCCGGACTTACTCTACGAGCAGTACTTC.